This T cell receptor beta chain emerged from a study of Ad26.COV2.S vaccination and SARS-CoV-2 variants. Produced via immunoSEQ multiplex PCR; TCRdb's table is partial and in-frame only. The sample records about half a million clones, about 89% being singletons. Germline CDR1 and CDR2: MDHEN and SYDVKM. Trimming removed 7 bases at V and 0 bases at J, with 8 bases between. The CDR3 sequence is 13 residues long. The treatment denotes: roughly 18 received Ad26.COV2.S at low or high dose, single or two shots; 5 received placebo; per-sample allocation not given. On day 63 after the first injection, vaccine and placebo recipients gave samples.

This receptor was obtained from a person between 18 and 59 years old who received the Ad26.COV2.S COVID-19 vaccine or a placebo. The sample was peripheral blood, taken in a trial of Ad26.COV2.S vaccine versus placebo. This chain links TRBV28 with TRBJ2-3; no firm D call. This CDR3 reads CASNLGSTDTQYF. DNA for the CDR3: TGTGCCAGCAACCTTGGCAGCACAGATACGCAGTATTTT.